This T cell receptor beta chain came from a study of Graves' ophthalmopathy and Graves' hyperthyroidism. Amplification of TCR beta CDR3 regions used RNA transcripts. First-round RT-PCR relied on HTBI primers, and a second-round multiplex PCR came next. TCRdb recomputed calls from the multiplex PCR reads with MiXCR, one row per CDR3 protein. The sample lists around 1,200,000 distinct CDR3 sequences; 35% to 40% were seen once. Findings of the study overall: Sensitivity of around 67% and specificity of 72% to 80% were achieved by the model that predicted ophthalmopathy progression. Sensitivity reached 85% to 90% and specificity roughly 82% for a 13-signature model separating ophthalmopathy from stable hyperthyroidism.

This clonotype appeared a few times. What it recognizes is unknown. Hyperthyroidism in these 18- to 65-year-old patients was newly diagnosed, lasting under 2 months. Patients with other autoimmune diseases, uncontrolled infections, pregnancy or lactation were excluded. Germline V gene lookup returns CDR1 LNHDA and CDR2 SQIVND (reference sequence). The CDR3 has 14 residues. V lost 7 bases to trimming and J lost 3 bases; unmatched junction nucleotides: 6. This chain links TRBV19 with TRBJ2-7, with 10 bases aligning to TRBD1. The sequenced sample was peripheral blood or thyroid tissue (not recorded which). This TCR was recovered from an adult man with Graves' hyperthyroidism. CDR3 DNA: TGTGCCAGTAAGGCCGGGACAGGGGTCTACGAGCAGTACTTC. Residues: CASKAGTGVYEQYF. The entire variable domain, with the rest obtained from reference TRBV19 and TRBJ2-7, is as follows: DGGITQSPKYLFRKEGQNVTLSCEQNLNHDAMYWYRQDPGQGLRLIYYSQIVNDFQKGDIAEGYSVSREKKESFPLTVTSAQKNPTAFYLCASKAGTGVYEQYFGPGTRLTVT.